The rows below give T cell receptor beta chains drawn from one sample of a study of blood T cell repertoires in COVID-19. This table comes from immunoSEQ multiplex PCR, and its TCRdb copy is limited to in-frame clones, with some not included. The sample consists of a few hundred thousand clones, about 87% of them appearing once. The sample comprised peripheral blood. These receptors came from a woman younger than 45 who had recovered from COVID-19. CDR3s include the opening cysteine and the closing phenylalanine or tryptophan. The D gene is left open where the match is weak. Some rows have no size entry. The others give once, few or many, or a class for an expanded clone.

TRBV30	TRBJ1-1	NA	once	CAWGGSEAFF	TGTGCCTGGGGGGGGAGTGAAGCTTTCTTT
TRBV28	TRBJ1-1	NA	NA	CASSDGGTTEAFF	TGTGCCAGCAGTGACGGGGGGACCACTGAAGCTTTCTTT
TRBV24-1	TRBJ1-5	NA	NA	CATSGRDNQPQHF	TGTGCCACCAGTGGCCGGGACAATCAGCCCCAGCATTTT
TRBV19	TRBJ1-6	TRBD1	NA	CASSTGTGFSYNSPLHF	TGTGCCAGTAGTACCGGGACAGGCTTCTCTTATAATTCACCCCTCCACTTT
TRBV6-6	TRBJ1-2	TRBD1	NA	CASSDGQGHYGYTF	TGTGCCAGCAGTGATGGACAGGGGCACTATGGCTACACCTTC
TRBV21-1	TRBJ2-7	NA	NA	CASSTPGHQGGKVNGISEQYF	TGTGCCAGCAGCACGCCAGGACATCAGGGGGGAAAGGTGAATGGTATCTCCGAGCAGTACTTC
TRBV6-1	TRBJ2-5	TRBD2	NA	CASSELAGLQETQYF	TGTGCCAGCAGTGAATTAGCGGGGTTGCAAGAGACCCAGTACTTC
TRBV11-2	TRBJ2-5	NA	NA	CASSQIQETQYF	TGTGCCAGCAGCCAAATCCAAGAGACCCAGTACTTC
TRBV7-2	TRBJ1-1	TRBD1	NA	CASSRTGLNTEAFF	TGTGCCAGCAGCCGGACAGGGTTGAACACTGAAGCTTTCTTT
TRBV7-3	TRBJ2-2	NA	NA	CASSPSGQPSSTGELFF	TGTGCCAGCAGCCCCTCAGGACAGCCATCTTCGACCGGGGAGCTGTTTTTT
TRBV5-6	TRBJ1-1	NA	NA	CASSAIPQVEAFF	TGTGCCAGCAGCGCCATACCACAGGTGGAAGCTTTCTTT
TRBV18	TRBJ1-5	NA	NA	CASSPDQGYHQPQHF	TGTGCCAGCTCACCAGATCAGGGCTATCATCAGCCCCAGCATTTT
TRBV12-3/TRBV12-4	TRBJ1-1	NA	NA	CASTPAYRRAFF	TGTGCCAGCACCCCCGCCTACCGAAGAGCTTTCTTT
TRBV18	TRBJ2-7	NA	once	CASSPAWTDNEQYF	TGTGCCAGCTCACCAGCCTGGACAGACAACGAGCAGTACTTC
TRBV28	TRBJ2-5	TRBD1	NA	CASRRTGEVRETQYF	TGTGCCAGCAGACGGACAGGGGAAGTTAGGGAGACCCAGTACTTC
TRBV7-2	TRBJ1-2	NA	NA	CASSLAAYGYTF	TGTGCCAGCAGCTTAGCAGCGTATGGCTACACCTTC
TRBV7-8	TRBJ1-4	NA	NA	CASSLESAREKLFF	TGTGCCAGCAGCTTGGAGTCCGCTAGGGAAAAACTGTTTTTT
TRBV4-2	TRBJ2-1	TRBD2	once	CASSQVVTSGGDNEQFF	TGTGCCAGCAGCCAAGTGGTGACTAGCGGGGGTGACAATGAGCAGTTCTTC
TRBV7-9	TRBJ2-7	NA	NA	CASSLPKTREQYF	TGTGCCAGCAGCTTGCCCAAAACGCGGGAGCAGTACTTC
TRBV7-2	TRBJ2-1	NA	NA	CASSLVYSPTYNEQFF	TGTGCCAGCAGCTTAGTATACAGCCCAACCTACAATGAGCAGTTCTTC
TRBV29-1	TRBJ2-4	NA	NA	CSVEAPSGIQYF	TGCAGCGTTGAAGCACCTTCGGGCATTCAGTACTTC
TRBV5-1	TRBJ1-5	TRBD1	NA	CASSLGDRTGLGNQPQHF	TGCGCCAGCAGCTTGGGGGACCGGACAGGTCTGGGCAATCAGCCCCAGCATTTT
TRBV5-1	TRBJ2-5	TRBD2	many	CASSLGEGGSGGETQYF	TGCGCCAGCAGCTTGGGTGAGGGAGGGAGCGGTGGAGAGACCCAGTACTTC
TRBV19	TRBJ1-3	NA	NA	CASSGQISGNTIYF	TGTGCCAGTAGTGGCCAGATCTCTGGAAACACCATATATTTT
TRBV3-1/TRBV3-2	TRBJ1-3	TRBD1	once	CASSQDPPDRAGNTIYF	TGTGCCAGCAGCCAAGATCCTCCGGACAGGGCAGGAAACACCATATATTTT
TRBV19	TRBJ2-5	TRBD2	once	CASSPGAGGRKTQYF	TGTGCCAGTAGCCCTGGAGCGGGGGGGAGGAAGACCCAGTACTTC
TRBV14	TRBJ2-5	NA	NA	CASSQDRFGEETQYF	TGTGCCAGCAGCCAAGACAGATTCGGGGAAGAGACCCAGTACTTC
TRBV28	TRBJ1-1	NA	NA	CASSQGGGTEAFF	TGTGCCAGCAGTCAGGGTGGGGGGACTGAAGCTTTCTTT
TRBV6-5	TRBJ1-2	TRBD1	NA	CASSYYGAGGLGYTF	TGTGCCAGCAGTTACTACGGGGCAGGGGGCCTTGGCTACACCTTC
TRBV2	TRBJ2-7	TRBD1	NA	CASSAGTGLYEQYF	TGTGCCAGCAGTGCCGGGACAGGGCTGTACGAGCAGTACTTC
TRBV11-1	TRBJ2-5	TRBD1	NA	CASRPGQREETQYF	TGTGCCAGCAGGCCGGGACAGCGAGAAGAGACCCAGTACTTC
TRBV6-4	TRBJ2-5	TRBD1	NA	CASSENPGGQETQYF	TGTGCCAGCAGTGAGAACCCAGGGGGACAAGAGACCCAGTACTTC
TRBV7-6	TRBJ2-3	NA	NA	CASSLGVSGLPLDTQYF	TGTGCCAGCAGCTTAGGGGTTTCAGGCCTCCCCCTAGATACGCAGTATTTT
TRBV18	TRBJ2-3	NA	NA	CASSPTRSGDTQYF	TGTGCCAGCTCGCCAACTAGATCTGGGGATACGCAGTATTTT
TRBV20-1	TRBJ2-2	NA	NA	CSASRGGPNTGELFF	TGCAGTGCTAGTAGGGGGGGCCCGAACACCGGGGAGCTGTTTTTT
TRBV2	TRBJ2-7	TRBD1	NA	CASGGRDRASHEQYF	TGTGCCAGCGGTGGCCGGGACAGGGCGTCCCACGAGCAGTACTTC
TRBV7-6	TRBJ1-4	NA	few	CASSPIGGWANEKLFF	TGTGCCAGCAGCCCCATCGGGGGGTGGGCTAATGAAAAACTGTTTTTT
TRBV9	TRBJ2-7	TRBD1	NA	CASSVEGQGAREQYF	TGTGCCAGCAGCGTAGAGGGACAGGGGGCGAGAGAGCAGTACTTC
TRBV13	TRBJ1-6	NA	NA	CASSPRGWDSPLHF	TGTGCCAGCAGCCCGAGGGGGTGGGATTCACCCCTCCACTTT
TRBV7-9	TRBJ1-5	TRBD1	NA	CASSLGQGAQPQHF	TGTGCCAGCAGCTTAGGACAGGGTGCTCAGCCCCAGCATTTT
TRBV2	TRBJ2-5	NA	NA	CASSDSLRETQYF	TGTGCCAGCAGTGATTCTTTGCGCGAGACCCAGTACTTC
TRBV19	TRBJ1-5	NA	NA	CAGGEQGNQPQHF	TGTGCCGGGGGGGAACAGGGCAATCAGCCCCAGCATTTT